The rows below give T cell receptor beta chains drawn from one sample of a study of blood T cell repertoires in COVID-19. Some clones are missing from TCRdb's copy, which holds only in-frame ones; the method was immunoSEQ multiplex PCR. The sample includes about 350,000 clones, 89% seen only once; the top ten take under 5%. The sample consisted of peripheral blood. All receptors derive from an older woman with COVID-19, enrolled during active disease. The CDR3 runs from the conserved cysteine through the conserved F or W. D genes are given only for firm matches. Size is omitted from some rows. Given values are once, few, many or a class for expanded clones.

CDR3	DNA	J	D	V	size
CASSHVQGKGLGYTF	TGTGCCAGCAGCCATGTCCAGGGGAAAGGTCTCGGCTACACCTTC	TRBJ1-2	NA	TRBV4-2	NA
CASKSGNRVGTEAFF	TGCGCCAGCAAGAGTGGTAACAGGGTGGGCACTGAAGCTTTCTTT	TRBJ1-1	NA	TRBV5-1	NA
CASRVGGRGTEAFF	TGTGCCAGCAGAGTGGGGGGACGGGGCACTGAAGCTTTCTTT	TRBJ1-1	NA	TRBV6-6	NA
CASSLIQNSPLHF	TGTGCCAGCAGTTTAATACAGAATTCACCCCTCCACTTT	TRBJ1-6	NA	TRBV12-3/TRBV12-4	NA
CASSQVSQPGTQYF	TGTGCCAGCAGCCAAGTATCCCAGCCGGGTACGCAGTATTTT	TRBJ2-3	NA	TRBV3-1/TRBV3-2	NA
CASSPPNNEQFF	TGTGCCAGCTCACCCCCTAACAATGAGCAGTTCTTC	TRBJ2-1	NA	TRBV18	NA
CASSLGDRVPEAFF	TGTGCCAGCAGCTTAGGGGACAGGGTTCCTGAAGCTTTCTTT	TRBJ1-1	TRBD1	TRBV7-8	NA
CAWNSVYGYTF	TGTGCCTGGAATTCGGTATATGGCTACACCTTC	TRBJ1-2	NA	TRBV30	NA
CASSSQATGNYGYTF	TGTGCCAGCAGCTCACAAGCGACGGGAAACTATGGCTACACCTTC	TRBJ1-2	NA	TRBV5-4	once
CASSKRQGVNTEAFF	TGTGCCAGCAGCAAGCGACAGGGTGTTAACACTGAAGCTTTCTTT	TRBJ1-1	TRBD1	TRBV11-2	NA
CASSDGGAGRSYTF	TGTGCCAGCAGTGACGGGGGGGCAGGTCGAAGCTACACCTTC	TRBJ1-2	NA	TRBV6-1	few
CASSYGGFGSNSPLHF	TGTGCCAGCAGCTATGGAGGGTTCGGTAGCAATTCACCCCTCCACTTT	TRBJ1-6	NA	TRBV7-6	NA
CASSSSRDIGNQPQHF	TGTGCCAGCAGCTCATCCCGGGACATCGGCAATCAGCCCCAGCATTTT	TRBJ1-5	NA	TRBV7-9	NA
CASSYWDRGTYEQYF	TGTGCCAGCAGTTACTGGGACAGGGGAACCTACGAGCAGTACTTC	TRBJ2-7	TRBD1	TRBV6-6	NA
CASSSGLVTSETQYF	TGTGCCAGCAGCTCCGGACTAGTGACTTCCGAGACCCAGTACTTC	TRBJ2-5	TRBD2	TRBV7-2	NA
CASSSSLSGGPGETQYF	TGCGCCAGCAGCTCCTCCTTGAGCGGGGGGCCGGGAGAGACCCAGTACTTC	TRBJ2-5	TRBD2	TRBV5-1	NA
CASSREDRGAFF	TGTGCCAGTAGTAGAGAGGACAGGGGCGCTTTCTTT	TRBJ1-1	TRBD1	TRBV19	once
CASSRTGRETQYF	TGTGCCAGCAGTCGGACAGGGAGAGAGACCCAGTACTTC	TRBJ2-5	TRBD1	TRBV6-5	few
CASVLWGELNQPQHF	TGTGCCAGCGTCTTATGGGGGGAGCTAAATCAGCCCCAGCATTTT	TRBJ1-5	NA	TRBV6-5	NA
CASRASSVRLESTDTQYF	TGCGCCAGCAGGGCTTCATCCGTCCGACTGGAAAGCACAGATACGCAGTATTTT	TRBJ2-3	NA	TRBV5-1	once
CASSQGNRGYSNQPQHF	TGTGCCAGCAGCCAAGGTAACAGGGGATATAGCAATCAGCCCCAGCATTTT	TRBJ1-5	TRBD1	TRBV3-1/TRBV3-2	NA
CAGLSGQYEQYF	TGTGCCGGCTTATCTGGCCAGTACGAGCAGTACTTC	TRBJ2-7	NA	TRBV2	NA
CASSLRGQGWTEAFF	TGTGCCAGCAGCTTGAGAGGACAGGGATGGACTGAAGCTTTCTTT	TRBJ1-1	TRBD1	TRBV11-2	once
CASSSRPRALYGYTF	TGTGCCAGCAGCTCCAGACCCAGGGCGCTTTATGGCTACACCTTC	TRBJ1-2	NA	TRBV7-2	NA
CASSQGAGSYGYTF	TGTGCCAGCAGCCAAGGGGCAGGCAGCTATGGCTACACCTTC	TRBJ1-2	NA	TRBV4-2	NA
CASTGVRSNQPQHF	TGTGCCAGCACAGGGGTGAGAAGCAATCAGCCCCAGCATTTT	TRBJ1-5	NA	TRBV6-5	NA
CASINGMNTEAFF	TGTGCCAGCATCAACGGGATGAACACTGAAGCTTTCTTT	TRBJ1-1	NA	TRBV6-5	few
CAISGVNQPQHF	TGTGCCATCAGTGGCGTTAATCAGCCCCAGCATTTT	TRBJ1-5	NA	TRBV10-3	NA
CASSLGTSGGRTDTQYF	TGTGCCAGCAGCTTAGGAACTAGCGGGGGCCGCACAGATACGCAGTATTTT	TRBJ2-3	TRBD2	TRBV11-2	NA
CASSSSGGAWLANYGYTF	TGTGCCAGCAGCTCCTCAGGGGGCGCCTGGCTAGCTAACTATGGCTACACCTTC	TRBJ1-2	TRBD1	TRBV5-6	NA
CASSQGILAGTGNTIYF	TGTGCCAGCAGCCAAGGAATTTTAGCAGGGACTGGAAACACCATATATTTT	TRBJ1-3	NA	TRBV3-1/TRBV3-2	NA
CASTSGGYGEKLFF	TGTGCCAGCACCTCTGGCGGGTATGGGGAAAAACTGTTTTTT	TRBJ1-4	NA	TRBV27	NA